The clone carrying this TCR beta chain showed up many times. Its antigen is not identified. Using its own MiXCR run on the 5' RACE reads, TCRdb lists one record per CDR3 protein. This table holds 1,800,000 or so distinct CDR3 sequences, around 33% found once. These data are taken from a study of identical twins. Findings of the study overall: The abundant beta clonotypes from cord blood had fewer insertions, and memory repertoires had none of this.

Per germline, CDR1 SGHDT and CDR2 YYEEEE. The CDR3 has 14 residues. V gave up 4 bases and J gave up 4 bases; unmatched junction bases: 3. This TCR derives from a newborn girl in good health. The sequencing input was cord blood. The chain links TRBV5-6 to TRBJ2-7, with TRBD1 matching over 12 bases. Here the CDR3 reads CASSRGQGAYEQYF. The CDR3 DNA reads TGTGCCAGCAGCCGGGGACAGGGGGCGTACGAGCAGTACTTC.